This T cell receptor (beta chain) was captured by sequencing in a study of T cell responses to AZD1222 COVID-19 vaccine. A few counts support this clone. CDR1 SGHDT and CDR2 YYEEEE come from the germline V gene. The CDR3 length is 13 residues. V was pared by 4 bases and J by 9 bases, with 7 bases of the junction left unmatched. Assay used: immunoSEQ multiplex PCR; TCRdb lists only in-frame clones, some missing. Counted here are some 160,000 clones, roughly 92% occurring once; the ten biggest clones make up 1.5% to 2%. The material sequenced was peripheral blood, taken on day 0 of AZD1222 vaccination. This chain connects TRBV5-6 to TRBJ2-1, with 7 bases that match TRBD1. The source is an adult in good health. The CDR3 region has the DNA TGTGCCAGCAGCCTCGGGACAGTGGGTGAGCAGTTCTTC. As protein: CASSLGTVGEQFF.